Listed below are T cell receptor beta chains from one sample, sequenced in a study of blood T cells in healthy people across ages. TCRdb reprocessed the 5' RACE reads with MiXCR, giving one entry per CDR3 protein. The sample contains roughly 1.5 million distinct CDR3 sequences, around 40% of which appear only once. The material sequenced was blood. All receptors derive from a woman between 18 and 29 years old in good health. Both conserved end residues are part of each CDR3. Fields, in order: J gene, V gene, D gene, clone size, CDR3 DNA, CDR3 protein. The D gene is left open where the match is weak. Clone size is given for some rows only: seen once, a few or many times, or a class if the clone is expanded.

TRBJ1-2	TRBV25-1	NA	NA	TGTGCCAGCAGTGAATTTAGTCGAGGAGGGGGCTACACCTTC	CASSEFSRGGGYTF
TRBJ1-1	TRBV23-1	NA	NA	TGCGCCAGCAGAAGGGGACCGGCCCCCGAGGGCACTGAAGCTTTCTTT	CASRRGPAPEGTEAFF
TRBJ2-3	TRBV27	NA	NA	TGTGCCAGCAGTTTTTTCCAGGGCCGAGATACGCAGTATTTT	CASSFFQGRDTQYF
TRBJ1-6	TRBV20-1	TRBD1	few	TGCAGTGCTAGATTAACGGGACAGACGAATTCACCCCTCCACTTT	CSARLTGQTNSPLHF
TRBJ1-2	TRBV6-5	NA	NA	TGTGCCAGCTACAGGGTGGGTGATGGCTACACCTTC	CASYRVGDGYTF
TRBJ1-5	TRBV7-9	NA	NA	TGTGCCAGCAGCCCGAACGCCTTACTGCCCCAGCATTTT	CASSPNALLPQHF
TRBJ2-5	TRBV6-1	TRBD2	NA	TGTGCCAGCTCCCCCTCTCGGCGGGGGTACCAAGAGACCCAGTACTTC	CASSPSRRGYQETQYF
TRBJ2-3	TRBV6-1	TRBD2	few	TGTGCCAGCAGCTTAGCGGGAGGAACAAATACGCAGTATTTT	CASSLAGGTNTQYF
TRBJ2-7	TRBV20-1	NA	NA	TGCAGTGCTAGAACCCGGGACTCCTACGAGCAGTACTTC	CSARTRDSYEQYF
TRBJ2-5	TRBV6-5	NA	NA	TGTGCCAGCAGTTCTCCAATTGAGGGGAAGACCCAGTACTTC	CASSSPIEGKTQYF
TRBJ1-3	TRBV15	NA	NA	TGTGCCACCAGCAATCGGGGAAACACCATATATTTT	CATSNRGNTIYF
TRBJ2-5	TRBV7-2	TRBD1	many	TGTGCCAGCAGCTTAGCGGGACAGCAAGAGACCCAGTACTTC	CASSLAGQQETQYF
TRBJ1-4	TRBV10-3	NA	once	TGTGCCATCTTTGGGGAACCGAATGAAAAACTGTTTTTT	CAIFGEPNEKLFF
TRBJ2-3	TRBV30	NA	NA	TGTGCCAGTATGGGGGCTGGGACAGATACGCAGTATTTT	CASMGAGTDTQYF
TRBJ2-1	TRBV20-1	NA	NA	TGCAGTGACGTGACCGTCCCAAGCTCCTACAATGAGCAGTTCTTC	CSDVTVPSSYNEQFF
TRBJ1-1	TRBV7-2	NA	NA	TGTGCCAGCAGTCCATTTCGGGGGAGGAACACTGAAGCTTTCTTT	CASSPFRGRNTEAFF
TRBJ2-6	TRBV27	TRBD1	NA	TGTGCCAGCAGTTCCGGGACAGGCCGTTCTGGGGACAACGTCCTGACTTTC	CASSSGTGRSGDNVLTF
TRBJ2-1	TRBV7-2	NA	NA	TGTGCCAGCAGCCTAAGACGGGAGAATGAGCAGTTCTTC	CASSLRRENEQFF
TRBJ2-7	TRBV5-1	TRBD2	NA	TGCGCCAGCAGCTTGCAACTAGCGGCGGACGAGCAGTACTTC	CASSLQLAADEQYF
TRBJ2-3	TRBV29-1	NA	NA	TGCAGCGTAGAATTCCAAGGTGATACGCAGTATTTT	CSVEFQGDTQYF
TRBJ2-1	TRBV9	NA	NA	TGTGCCAGCAGCGCTGACGGAACCCTCGATGAGCAGTTCTTC	CASSADGTLDEQFF
TRBJ1-2	TRBV20-1	TRBD1	few	TGCAGTGCAAGAGGTCAGGGGGCAAGACATGGCTACACCTTC	CSARGQGARHGYTF
TRBJ2-5	TRBV7-9	TRBD2	once	TGTGCCAGCTCCTCGGGACTAGCGGGTGCCCTGTACCAAGAGACCCAGTACTTC	CASSSGLAGALYQETQYF
TRBJ2-7	TRBV25-1	NA	NA	TGTGCCAGCAGGACAGGATTTACCTACGAGCAGTACTTC	CASRTGFTYEQYF
TRBJ1-1	TRBV12-3/TRBV12-4	NA	NA	TGTGCCAGCAGTTTTGGTTACCAGGCTTTCTTT	CASSFGYQAFF
TRBJ2-1	TRBV20-1	NA	NA	TGCAGTGCTTCCGCGGAAGGCCGGGGGCAGTTCTTC	CSASAEGRGQFF
TRBJ2-1	TRBV6-2/TRBV6-3	TRBD1	many	TGTGCCAGCAGCACCGCCGGGACAGGTAGTAATGAGCAGTTCTTC	CASSTAGTGSNEQFF
TRBJ2-3	TRBV9	TRBD2	few	TGTGCCAGCAGCGTAGAGGCTAGCGGTACCGATACGCAGTATTTT	CASSVEASGTDTQYF
TRBJ2-7	TRBV6-2/TRBV6-3	NA	NA	TGTGCCAGCAGTTACTACGGGATGGCGGGATACGAGCAGTACTTC	CASSYYGMAGYEQYF
TRBJ1-2	TRBV27	NA	NA	TGTGCCAGCGTTAAAGACCCGAGAACCCTCTATGGCTACACCTTC	CASVKDPRTLYGYTF
TRBJ2-1	TRBV11-2	TRBD1	NA	TGTGCCAGCAGCTTAATAAGACAGGGGGCGGGGAATGAGCAGTTCTTC	CASSLIRQGAGNEQFF
TRBJ2-1	TRBV7-2	NA	NA	TGTGCCTGCAGCCAGTTAATGAGGCAGTTCTTC	CACSQLMRQFF
TRBJ2-3	TRBV6-5	NA	once	TGTGCCAGCAGTTACTCGCCCCGAGCCACAGATACGCAGTATTTT	CASSYSPRATDTQYF
TRBJ1-5	TRBV20-1	NA	few	TGCAGTGCTAGACCCTTTACAGGGCTAAGCAATCAGCCCCAGCATTTT	CSARPFTGLSNQPQHF
TRBJ2-5	TRBV20-1	NA	NA	TGCAGTGCTAGAGACTACACAGGGACCGGGGGGTCGTACTTC	CSARDYTGTGGSYF
TRBJ1-1	TRBV12-3/TRBV12-4	NA	few	TGTGCCAGCAGTGAACATAGGGGGTTGAGCACTGAAGCTTTCTTT	CASSEHRGLSTEAFF
TRBJ1-2	TRBV7-9	NA	many	TGTGCCAGCAGCACCGGGAACTATGGCTACACCTTC	CASSTGNYGYTF
TRBJ2-4	TRBV18	TRBD1	NA	TGTGCCAGCTCACCACTACGGGACAGGGACGGAAACATTCAGTACTTC	CASSPLRDRDGNIQYF
TRBJ2-2	TRBV21-1	NA	few	TGTGCCAGCAGCTACCGACTACTAGAGAACACCGGGGAGCTGTTTTTT	CASSYRLLENTGELFF
TRBJ2-1	TRBV29-1	NA	many	TGCAGCGGGCTCGGGGGTGACTACAATGAGCAGTTCTTC	CSGLGGDYNEQFF
TRBJ1-2	TRBV27	NA	NA	TGTGCCAGCAGTTCCGGGACGGCCTTTTCCAACTATGGCTACACCTTC	CASSSGTAFSNYGYTF
TRBJ2-3	TRBV7-8	NA	NA	TGTGCCTGCAACTTCGCCGGGAGCGGTGATACGCAGTATTTT	CACNFAGSGDTQYF